The clone carrying this TCR beta chain was observed a handful of times. The target antigen is unknown. Each CDR3 protein is one row after TCRdb ran MiXCR on the 5' RACE reads. The sample lists 700,000 to 950,000 distinct CDR3 sequences; approximately 13% were seen once. The data derive from a study of identical twins. V gave up 1 base and J gave up 6 bases, with 10 bases separating them. The CDR3 has 14 residues. The germline V gene has CDR1 MGHRA and CDR2 YSYEKL. Study-wide results and limits: Reduced insertions were recorded for abundant cord blood beta clonotypes, with no such pattern in memory repertoires. Conclusions rested on cross-sectional statistics rather than following the same donors.

The same data also went into a second study, on yellow fever vaccine responses in identical twins.

V usage is TRBV4-1 and J usage is TRBJ2-1, with D possibly being TRBD1 (6 bases). The TCR was taken from a woman aged 18-35 years in good health. Sequencing was carried out using PBMCs. In nucleotides, the CDR3 is TGCGCCAGCAGCCAAGTTCCAGGGGTCAATGAGCAGTTCTTC. It specifies CASSQVPGVNEQFF.